The T cell receptor (beta chain) under discussion was sequenced for a study of PD-1 blockade in classical Hodgkin lymphoma. The time point here: newly diagnosed, previously untreated cHL patient sample. It was by magnetic negative selection that CD4+ T cells were purified from thawed PBMCs. This CDR3 is 17 amino acids long. Looked up from germline, CDR1 is LGHNA and CDR2 is YSLEER. J gave up 7 bases and V 0 bases, and 9 bases lay outside the gene matches. The data were produced by immunoSEQ multiplex PCR, yet TCRdb's version contains in-frame clones alone and is incomplete. The data show about 23,000 clones, with 89% seen just once and around 0.25% held by the top ten.

The V and J genes are TRBV4-3 and TRBJ1-6; the match to TRBD1 covers 7 bases. Source material: CD4+ T cells from blood. The TCR comes from a human donor with classical Hodgkin lymphoma. CDR3 sequence (DNA): TGCGCCAGCAGCCAAGATCCCTGGACAGGACGGAATTCACCCCTCCACTTT. Translation: CASSQDPWTGRNSPLHF.